This is a list of T cell receptor beta chains from one sample in a study of T cells in Graves' hyperthyroidism and ophthalmopathy. One entry per CDR3 protein results from TCRdb running MiXCR on the multiplex PCR reads. The sample holds under 350,000 distinct CDR3 sequences, approximately 13% seen once. Source material: blood. Receptors originate from a middle-aged woman with Graves' ophthalmopathy. The CDR3 runs from the conserved cysteine through the conserved F or W. Fields, in order: V gene, D gene, J gene, clone size, CDR3 protein, CDR3 DNA. The D gene is left open where the match is weak. Expanded clones are given a class, and other clones once, few, many or no size at all.

TRBV6-1	TRBD1	TRBJ2-7	.	CASSRPGQSSYEQYF	TGTGCCAGCAGTAGACCGGGACAGAGCTCCTACGAGCAGTACTTC
TRBV28	.	TRBJ2-3	.	CASSRQRGTDTQYF	TGTGCCAGCAGCAGACAACGGGGCACAGATACGCAGTATTTT
TRBV13	TRBD2	TRBJ2-5	many	CASSPGTSGEETQYF	TGTGCCAGCAGCCCGGGGACTAGCGGGGAAGAGACCCAGTACTTC
TRBV20-1	.	TRBJ2-5	.	CSASSGNVGWGQETQYF	TGCAGTGCTAGCTCCGGGAACGTTGGTTGGGGCCAAGAGACCCAGTACTTC
TRBV12-3/TRBV12-4	TRBD1	TRBJ2-7	many	CASGTGGYEQYF	TGTGCCAGCGGGACAGGGGGCTACGAGCAGTACTTC
TRBV2	.	TRBJ2-6	.	CASSAKGSSGANVLTF	TGTGCCAGCAGTGCGAAAGGGTCCTCTGGGGCCAACGTCCTGACTTTC
TRBV29-1	.	TRBJ2-5	.	CSVESPPRETQYF	TGCAGCGTTGAAAGTCCGCCACGGGAGACCCAGTACTTC
TRBV5-1	TRBD1	TRBJ2-1	.	CASSFLGQVINNEQFF	TGCGCCAGCAGCTTCTTAGGACAGGTTATTAACAATGAGCAGTTCTTC
TRBV30	.	TRBJ2-7	.	CAWSVGGPSAYEQYF	TGTGCCTGGAGTGTAGGGGGGCCGTCGGCCTACGAGCAGTACTTC
TRBV20-1	.	TRBJ1-1	.	CSARDLTRVTEAFF	TGCAGTGCTAGAGATCTTACGAGGGTCACTGAAGCTTTCTTT
TRBV6-5	.	TRBJ1-2	many	CASSSPTGLGGYGYTF	TGTGCCAGCAGTTCCCCCACAGGTCTCGGGGGCTATGGCTACACCTTC
TRBV7-2	.	TRBJ2-5	many	CASARDRLSRETQYF	TGTGCCAGCGCGCGAGACAGGTTATCCAGGGAGACCCAGTACTTC
TRBV18	.	TRBJ1-5	.	CASSPVAGISNQPQHF	TGTGCCAGCTCACCAGTGGCAGGAATTAGCAATCAGCCCCAGCATTTT
TRBV20-1	TRBD2	TRBJ2-7	many	CSASDPRRQRLAGASEQYF	TGCAGTGCTAGTGACCCCCGACGACAGCGTCTAGCGGGGGCATCCGAGCAGTACTTC
TRBV7-9	.	TRBJ2-3	once	CASQFVGVKGDTQYF	TGTGCCAGTCAATTCGTGGGGGTGAAGGGAGATACGCAGTATTTT
TRBV2	TRBD2	TRBJ2-1	many	CASSGLAGVNEQFF	TGTGCCAGCTCGGGCCTAGCGGGAGTGAATGAGCAGTTCTTC
TRBV12-3/TRBV12-4	TRBD2	TRBJ2-7	many	CASSLSGGSTYEQYF	TGTGCCAGCAGTTTATCCGGGGGGTCTACCTACGAGCAGTACTTC
TRBV29-1	.	TRBJ1-2	.	CSVAAGSFSYGYTF	TGCAGCGTTGCTGCCGGATCCTTTTCCTATGGCTACACCTTC
TRBV27	.	TRBJ2-2	many	CASSLGGAGELFF	TGTGCCAGCAGTTTAGGGGGAGCCGGGGAGCTGTTTTTT
TRBV4-1	TRBD1	TRBJ1-1	few	CASSQDLTGGTEAFF	TGCGCCAGCAGCCAAGATTTAACAGGGGGCACTGAAGCTTTCTTT
TRBV4-1	TRBD2	TRBJ2-3	few	CASSQGLAGVGDTQYF	TGCGCCAGCAGCCAAGGACTAGCGGGAGTAGGAGATACGCAGTATTTT
TRBV15	.	TRBJ1-1	many	CATSRAWGENTEAFF	TGTGCCACCAGCAGAGCTTGGGGGGAGAACACTGAAGCTTTCTTT
TRBV10-3	.	TRBJ2-7	many	CAISESGGAEQYF	TGTGCCATCAGTGAGTCGGGAGGTGCCGAGCAGTACTTC
TRBV28	.	TRBJ2-2	.	CASSPPPGTGRGSGSYRELFF	TGTGCCAGCAGTCCCCCCCCCGGGACAGGGCGGGGGAGCGGGAGTTATAGGGAGCTGTTTTTT
TRBV6-6	.	TRBJ2-1	many	CASSYVGRQFF	TGTGCCAGCAGTTACGTCGGGAGGCAGTTCTTC
TRBV27	TRBD1	TRBJ1-2	many	CASSYIFGQGGGYTF	TGTGCCAGCAGTTACATCTTCGGACAGGGGGGTGGCTACACCTTC
TRBV20-1	.	TRBJ2-1	few	CSAPPTRRYEQFF	TGCAGTGCTCCCCCCACCCGGCGGTATGAGCAGTTCTTC
TRBV3-1	.	TRBJ1-1	many	CASSQSLGGGAAFF	TGTGCCAGCAGCCAAAGCCTAGGGGGGGGCGCGGCTTTCTTT
TRBV20-1	.	TRBJ2-7	few	CSAERQDRSSYEQYF	TGCAGTGCGGAACGACAGGACCGGAGCTCCTACGAGCAGTACTTC